This TCR beta chain was identified during a study of T cells after yellow fever vaccination. Study-level information: Libraries from low-cell-number fractions were prepared with the SMART-Seq v4 Ultra Low Input RNA kit.

A few counts support this clonotype. The CDR3 length is 16 residues. Deletions cut 2 bases from V and 2 bases from J, with 13 bases between. One entry per CDR3 protein, called by TCRdb with MiXCR from the 5' RACE reads. The sample lists about 630,000 distinct CDR3 sequences; approximately 13% were seen once. This receptor was obtained from a man aged 30-40 years who received the YFV17D yellow fever vaccine. The sample here was PBMCs, taken on the day of the yellow fever booster vaccination. V is TRBV12-3 or TRBV12-4 and J is TRBJ1-5; no definite D call. CDR3 protein: CASSLKLLLGNQPQHF. In DNA, the CDR3 is TGTGCCAGCAGTTTAAAGCTGCTCCTTGGCAATCAGCCCCAGCATTTT.